This is a list of T cell receptor beta chains from one sample in a study of blood T cell repertoires in COVID-19. The table came from immunoSEQ multiplex PCR; TCRdb's copy has only in-frame clones and leaves some out. This sample carries some 350,000 clones, 80% to 90% of them seen once, and the ten largest clones take about 1%. The specimen sequenced was PBMCs or T cells enriched from blood (not recorded which). Every receptor here comes from a man younger than 30 who had recovered from COVID-19. The CDR3 runs from the conserved cysteine through the conserved F or W. The order of the fields is clone size, V gene, D gene, J gene, CDR3 protein, CDR3 DNA. D genes are given only for firm matches. Clone sizes are given selectively: once, few, many, or a class where the clone is expanded.

size: .
V: TRBV19
D: TRBD1
J: TRBJ2-1
CDR3: CASSYPGQGIDEQFF
DNA: TGTGCCAGTAGTTACCCGGGACAGGGTATCGATGAGCAGTTCTTC

size: .
V: TRBV2
D: .
J: TRBJ1-5
CDR3: CASSVGGLSNQPQHF
DNA: TGTGCCAGCAGTGTGGGCGGACTTAGCAATCAGCCCCAGCATTTT

size: .
V: TRBV4-1
D: TRBD2
J: TRBJ2-7
CDR3: CASSHPAGGLYEQYF
DNA: TGCGCCAGCAGCCATCCGGCGGGGGGACTCTACGAGCAGTACTTC

size: .
V: TRBV5-1
D: .
J: TRBJ1-1
CDR3: CASSFDSGNTEAFF
DNA: TGCGCCAGCAGCTTCGATTCCGGGAACACTGAGGCTTTCTTT

size: .
V: TRBV6-5
D: TRBD1
J: TRBJ1-5
CDR3: CASSTRTGSQPQHF
DNA: TGTGCCAGCAGTACCCGGACAGGGAGCCAGCCCCAGCATTTT

size: .
V: TRBV25-1
D: .
J: TRBJ1-2
CDR3: CASSGQDYGYTF
DNA: TGTGCCAGCAGTGGACAGGACTATGGCTACACCTTC

size: .
V: TRBV21-1
D: .
J: TRBJ2-1
CDR3: CASSTQGSWNNEQFF
DNA: TGTGCCAGCAGCACGCAGGGTAGCTGGAACAATGAGCAGTTCTTC

size: .
V: TRBV7-9
D: .
J: TRBJ2-5
CDR3: CASREALRETQYF
DNA: TGTGCCAGCAGGGAGGCCCTACGTGAGACCCAGTACTTC

size: .
V: TRBV5-1
D: TRBD1
J: TRBJ2-3
CDR3: CASSTGQATDTQYF
DNA: TGCGCCAGCAGTACGGGACAGGCCACAGATACGCAGTATTTT

size: .
V: TRBV14
D: .
J: TRBJ2-2
CDR3: CASSHTGINTGELFF
DNA: TGTGCCAGCAGCCATACCGGGATTAACACCGGGGAGCTGTTTTTT

size: .
V: TRBV9
D: TRBD1
J: TRBJ2-3
CDR3: CASSPGQGSTDTQYF
DNA: TGTGCCAGCAGCCCGGGACAGGGAAGCACAGATACGCAGTATTTT

size: .
V: TRBV10-1
D: .
J: TRBJ2-1
CDR3: CASSESRLEDEQFF
DNA: TGCGCCAGCAGTGAGTCCAGACTCGAGGATGAGCAGTTCTTC

size: .
V: TRBV11-2
D: TRBD2
J: TRBJ2-3
CDR3: CASSLNPWGGRALDTQYF
DNA: TGTGCCAGCAGCTTAAACCCATGGGGCGGGAGAGCGCTAGATACGCAGTATTTT

size: once
V: TRBV9
D: .
J: TRBJ2-7
CDR3: CASSADLGGVYEQYF
DNA: TGTGCCAGCAGCGCAGATTTAGGAGGAGTCTACGAGCAGTACTTC

size: .
V: TRBV5-1
D: .
J: TRBJ1-1
CDR3: CASSLNGALTEAFF
DNA: TGCGCCAGCAGCTTGAATGGGGCTCTAACTGAAGCTTTCTTT

size: .
V: TRBV18
D: TRBD1
J: TRBJ1-5
CDR3: CASSPGQVRNQPQHF
DNA: TGTGCCAGCTCTCCTGGACAGGTTCGCAATCAGCCCCAGCATTTT

size: .
V: TRBV7-9
D: .
J: TRBJ1-1
CDR3: CASSFAGRVAEAFF
DNA: TGTGCCAGCAGCTTTGCGGGCCGAGTGGCTGAAGCTTTCTTT

size: .
V: TRBV5-4
D: TRBD1
J: TRBJ1-2
CDR3: CATWTGYYGYTF
DNA: TGTGCCACTTGGACAGGGTACTATGGCTACACCTTC

size: .
V: TRBV3-1/TRBV3-2
D: .
J: TRBJ2-7
CDR3: CASSQTDEQYF
DNA: TGTGCCAGCAGCCAAACGGACGAGCAGTACTTC

size: .
V: TRBV5-1
D: TRBD1
J: TRBJ2-3
CDR3: CASSWTGAGDTQYF
DNA: TGCGCCAGCAGCTGGACAGGGGCGGGAGATACGCAGTATTTT

size: .
V: TRBV11-3
D: TRBD2
J: TRBJ2-3
CDR3: CASSWSGGAAGDTQYF
DNA: TGTGCCAGCAGCTGGAGCGGGGGGGCCGCTGGAGATACGCAGTATTTT

size: .
V: TRBV5-6
D: TRBD2
J: TRBJ2-2
CDR3: CASSTLTSGVSGELFF
DNA: TGTGCCAGCAGCACCCTGACTAGCGGGGTAAGCGGGGAGCTGTTTTTT

size: .
V: TRBV7-9
D: .
J: TRBJ2-3
CDR3: CASSLEWDFYWGAQYF
DNA: TGTGCCAGCAGCTTAGAATGGGACTTTTACTGGGGGGCGCAGTATTTT

size: .
V: TRBV18
D: .
J: TRBJ2-1
CDR3: CASSPVGGSLNEQFF
DNA: TGTGCCAGCTCCCCGGTGGGGGGTTCTCTAAATGAGCAGTTCTTC

size: .
V: TRBV19
D: .
J: TRBJ1-3
CDR3: CASSAQRSGNTIYF
DNA: TGTGCCAGTAGTGCGCAGCGCTCTGGAAACACCATATATTTT

size: .
V: TRBV5-5
D: TRBD1
J: TRBJ2-7
CDR3: CASSSRQGDYEQYF
DNA: TGTGCCAGCAGCTCCAGACAGGGGGACTACGAGCAGTACTTC

size: .
V: TRBV7-2
D: .
J: TRBJ1-5
CDR3: CASGLTGQPQHF
DNA: TGTGCCAGCGGATTGACGGGTCAGCCCCAGCATTTT

size: .
V: TRBV27
D: .
J: TRBJ2-6
CDR3: CASSLTAGSYGANVLTF
DNA: TGTGCCAGCAGTTTAACGGCAGGGTCCTATGGGGCCAACGTCCTGACTTTC

size: .
V: TRBV7-2
D: .
J: TRBJ2-1
CDR3: CASSLPTGFKQFF
DNA: TGTGCCAGCAGCTTACCCACAGGATTTAAGCAGTTCTTC

size: .
V: TRBV6-5
D: TRBD1
J: TRBJ1-2
CDR3: CASSYGTGVGYTF
DNA: TGTGCCAGCAGTTATGGGACAGGGGTGGGCTACACCTTC

size: .
V: TRBV7-9
D: TRBD1
J: TRBJ1-2
CDR3: CASSSWDRERYGYTF
DNA: TGTGCCAGCAGCTCCTGGGACAGGGAGAGGTATGGCTACACCTTC

size: .
V: TRBV9
D: .
J: TRBJ2-3
CDR3: CASSPRLGDTQYF
DNA: TGTGCCAGCAGCCCGAGACTAGGAGATACGCAGTATTTT

size: .
V: TRBV7-9
D: .
J: TRBJ2-5
CDR3: CASSLALETQYF
DNA: TGCGCCAGCAGCTTAGCTCTTGAGACCCAGTACTTC